The 16 T cell receptor beta chains listed next were all sequenced from one sample in a study of blood T cells in healthy people across ages. Alongside a J-beta primer mix, a sample-barcoded 5' primer served in a second PCR lasting about 7 to 12 cycles. MiXCR, run by TCRdb on the 5' RACE reads, gives a single entry per CDR3 protein. The sample contains about 1,400,000 distinct CDR3 sequences, around 42% of which appear only once. The sample comprised blood. Every receptor here comes from a woman under 30 in good health.

V and J are TRBV18 and TRBJ2-3, with D tentatively TRBD1 (5 bases). In germline, CDR1 is KGHSH, CDR2 LQKENI. CDR3 length: 15 residues. Trimming took off 1 base at V and 2 bases at J, with 10 bases between the two ends. The CDR3 coding sequence is TGTGCCAGCTCACCACGAACAGGAAACACAGATACGCAGTATTTT. Residues: CASSPRTGNTDTQYF.

CDR3 nucleotides: TGTGCCAGCAGCCCCAGTCCCGGGACAGGTCCCTCCTACAATGAGCAGTACTTC. Translating it yields CASSPSPGTGPSYNEQYF. The chain uses TRBV7-9 and TRBJ2-1; 8 bases align to TRBD1. The J call could be wrong; TRBJ2-7 is a better fit for the DNA end. Germline V gene sequence: CDR1 SEHNR, CDR2 FQNEAQ (reference sequence). This CDR3 is built from 18 residues.

This clonotype has only a few counts. The chain recombines TRBV7-2 with TRBJ2-2; TRBD2 agrees at 9 bases. This CDR3 comprises 18 residues. Germline V gives CDR1 SGHTA, CDR2 FQGNSA. The V gene end was trimmed by 1 base and the J gene end by 4 bases; junction bases not matched to a gene: 10. In DNA, the CDR3 is TGTGCCAGCAGCTTAGGGTCGGCTCTACTAGCGGGCACCGGGGAGCTGTTTTTT. Translating it yields CASSLGSALLAGTGELFF.

In its sample, this clonotype was seen a few times. This chain links TRBV11-2 with TRBJ2-5; 7 positions match TRBD1. The ends lost 0 bases at V and 3 bases at J; junction bases unmatched: 10. The germline CDR1 and CDR2 sequences are SGHAT and FQNNGV. The CDR3 runs 17 residues. The CDR3 nucleotides are TGTGCCAGCAGCTTAGATTGGGGATCAGGGGGTGAAGAGACCCAGTACTTC. This gives the protein CASSLDWGSGGEETQYF.

This clonotype was seen a few times. The chain carries TRBV6-6 and TRBJ1-5; no definite D call. V was shortened by 11 bases and J by 0 bases, with 8 bases between the two germline ends. The CDR3 runs 12 residues. Germline CDR1 is MNHNY and CDR2 is SVGAGI (reference sequence). CDR3 sequence reads: CAGGYSNQPQHF. The CDR3 nucleotides read TGTGCCGGCGGGTATAGCAATCAGCCCCAGCATTTT.

The rearrangement links TRBV6-4 to TRBJ1-4, with D possibly being TRBD1 (5 bases). Trimming cost V 4 bases and J 10 bases, with 13 bases left between them. In germline, CDR1 is MRHNA, CDR2 SNTAGT. This CDR3 comprises 13 residues. For the CDR3, the DNA is TGTGCCAGCAGTGCGTCCCCGGGGGGAAAACTGTTTTTT. It encodes CASSASPGGKLFF.

The V and J genes are TRBV15 and TRBJ2-7; D gene unclear. CDR1 and CDR2 from the germline V gene are LNHNV and YYDKDF (reference sequence). The V gene lost 0 bases and the J gene lost 6 bases, with 12 bases spanning the gap. The CDR3 length is 14 residues. The CDR3 DNA reads TGTGCCACCAGCAGAGACCCGTTGGCGCCCGAGCAGTACTTC. It is translated as CATSRDPLAPEQYF.

In this sample, this clonotype turned up many times. J is TRBJ2-1 and V is TRBV4-1, with 9 bases fitting TRBD2. The CDR3 sequence is 15 residues long. V shed 1 base and J 5 bases; nucleotides not matched to a gene: 3. Germline V gene data show CDR1 as MGHRA and CDR2 as YSYEKL. The CDR3 bases are TGCGCCAGCAGCCAAGGGCTAGCGGGGAACAATGAGCAGTTCTTC. Its translation is CASSQGLAGNNEQFF.

In its sample, this clonotype was seen a few times. The CDR3 region has the DNA TGTGCCAGCAGCTTAGTCTCGACTAGCCGCTCCTACGAGCAGTACTTC. Translation: CASSLVSTSRSYEQYF. The genes are TRBV7-2 and TRBJ2-7, with 7 bases matching TRBD2. CDR1 and CDR2 from the germline V gene are SGHTA and FQGNSA. The CDR3 spans 16 residues. With 1 base clipped from V and 0 bases from J, the junction kept 6 bases outside the gene matches.

The V call is TRBV12-3 or TRBV12-4, the J call TRBJ2-1; 7 nucleotides align to TRBD2. The CDR3 has 14 amino acids. V was clipped by 6 bases and J by 10 bases; unmatched bases: 12. In nucleotides, the CDR3 is TGTGCCAGCAGCATTGAGGGAGGGTCATGCGAGCAGTTCTTC. Its translation is CASSIEGGSCEQFF.

The chain combines TRBV10-3 with TRBJ2-7, with 12 bases aligning to TRBD1. The V and J ends lost 8 bases and 7 bases, in that order; junction bases with no gene match: 6. This CDR3 spans 13 amino acids. Germline lookup yields CDR1 ENHRY and CDR2 SYGVKD. The CDR3 sequence is CAILGTGGNEQYF. The CDR3 nucleotides are TGTGCCATCCTCGGGACAGGGGGCAATGAGCAGTACTTC.

The V gene is TRBV5-5, the J gene TRBJ1-1, with 7 bases lining up with TRBD1. CDR1 and CDR2 (germline): SGHKS, YYEKEE (reference sequence). The CDR3 runs to 15 residues. V trimming: 0 bases; J trimming: 4 bases; junction bases outside the gene matches: 6. The CDR3 DNA reads as TGTGCCAGCAGCTTGGGGTCAGGGGGAGGCACTGAAGCTTTCTTT. It translates to CASSLGSGGGTEAFF.

The V call is TRBV27, the J call TRBJ2-3; TRBD2 aligns across 7 bases. V shed 6 bases and J 3 bases; nucleotides not matched to a gene: 12. Germline-derived CDR1 and CDR2 are MNHEY and SMNVEV (reference sequence). The CDR3 contains 16 residues. The CDR3 DNA follows: TGTGCCAGCAGCCGCCGTTTACTCGGGGGGACAGATACGCAGTATTTT. Protein product: CASSRRLLGGTDTQYF.

V and J are TRBV7-9 and TRBJ2-7; D perhaps matches TRBD1 (6 bases). Germline loops: CDR1 SEHNR, CDR2 FQNEAQ (reference sequence). Trimming left V 5 bases short and J 2 bases short, with 10 bases between. This CDR3 has 13 amino acids. CDR3 amino acids: CASSGAGAYEQYF. DNA of the CDR3: TGTGCCAGCAGCGGAGCAGGGGCCTACGAGCAGTACTTC.

This clonotype was seen a handful of times. The rearrangement uses TRBV6-5 and TRBJ2-3, with unresolved D. CDR1 is MNHEY, CDR2 SVGAGI, per germline. Deletions cut 4 bases from V and 2 bases from J, with 10 bases between. The CDR3 contains 14 residues. CDR3 sequence reads: CASSWSKATDTQYF. Written as DNA, the CDR3 is TGTGCCAGCAGTTGGAGTAAGGCCACAGATACGCAGTATTTT.

The genes are TRBV27 and TRBJ2-1; 8 positions match TRBD2. CDR1 MNHEY and CDR2 SMNVEV come from the germline V gene (reference sequence). The CDR3 contains 16 residues. V gave up 9 bases and J gave up 2 bases; unmatched junction bases: 12. This chain's CDR3 is CARSGRGGQTYNEQFF. CDR3 DNA: TGTGCCAGGAGTGGTCGGGGGGGCCAAACCTACAATGAGCAGTTCTTC.